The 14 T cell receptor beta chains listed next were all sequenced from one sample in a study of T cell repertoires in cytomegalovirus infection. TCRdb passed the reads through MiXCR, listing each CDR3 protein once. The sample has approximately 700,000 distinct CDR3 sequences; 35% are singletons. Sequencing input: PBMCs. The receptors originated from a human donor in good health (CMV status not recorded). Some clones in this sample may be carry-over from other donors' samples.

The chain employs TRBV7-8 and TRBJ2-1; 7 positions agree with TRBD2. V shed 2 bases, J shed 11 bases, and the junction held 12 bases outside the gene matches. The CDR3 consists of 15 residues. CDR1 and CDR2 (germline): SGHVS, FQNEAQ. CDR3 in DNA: TGTGCCAGCAGCTTAACCTTCGGGACTACAATGAAGCAGTTCTTC. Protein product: CASSLTFGTTMKQFF.

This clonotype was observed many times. The CDR3 loop is CASSLSLRGLGTVSGNTIYF. CDR3 DNA sequence: TGTGCCAGCAGCCTTAGCCTACGCGGGCTAGGGACCGTTTCTGGAAACACCATATATTTT. This chain links TRBV7-9 with TRBJ1-3; possible D gene TRBD1, 5 bases. V shed 5 bases and J shed 1 base, with 27 bases lying between them. The germline V gene has CDR1 SEHNR and CDR2 FQNEAQ (reference sequence). The CDR3 runs 20 residues.

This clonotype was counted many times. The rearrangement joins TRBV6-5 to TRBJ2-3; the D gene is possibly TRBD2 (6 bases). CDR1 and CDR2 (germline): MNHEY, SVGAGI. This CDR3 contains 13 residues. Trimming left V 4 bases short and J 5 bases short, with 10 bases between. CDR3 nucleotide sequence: TGTGCCAGCAGTTCCCTAGCGATAGATACGCAGTATTTT. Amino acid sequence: CASSSLAIDTQYF.

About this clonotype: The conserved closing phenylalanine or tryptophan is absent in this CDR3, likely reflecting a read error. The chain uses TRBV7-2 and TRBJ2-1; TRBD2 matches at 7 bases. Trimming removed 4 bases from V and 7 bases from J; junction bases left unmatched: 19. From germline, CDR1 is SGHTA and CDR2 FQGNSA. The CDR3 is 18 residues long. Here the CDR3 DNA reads TGTGCCAGCAGCTCCCTCGGGATACGGGGGAGGGCCCTGAATGAGCAGTTCTTA. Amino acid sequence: CASSSLGIRGRALNEQFL.

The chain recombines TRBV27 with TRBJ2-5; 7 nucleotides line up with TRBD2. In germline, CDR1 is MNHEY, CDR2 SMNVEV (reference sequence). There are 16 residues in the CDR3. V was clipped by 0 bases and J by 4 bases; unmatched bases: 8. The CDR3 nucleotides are TGTGCCAGCAGTTTATCCGCGGGAGTGTTCCCAGAGACCCAGTACTTC. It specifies CASSLSAGVFPETQYF.

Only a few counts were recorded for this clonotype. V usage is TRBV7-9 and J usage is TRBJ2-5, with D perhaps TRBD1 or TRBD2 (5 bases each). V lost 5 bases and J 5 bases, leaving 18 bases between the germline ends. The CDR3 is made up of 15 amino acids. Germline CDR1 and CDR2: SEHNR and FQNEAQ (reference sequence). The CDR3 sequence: CASSPGAMRGETQYF. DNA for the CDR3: TGTGCCAGCAGCCCCGGGGCCATGCGAGGGGAGACCCAGTACTTC.

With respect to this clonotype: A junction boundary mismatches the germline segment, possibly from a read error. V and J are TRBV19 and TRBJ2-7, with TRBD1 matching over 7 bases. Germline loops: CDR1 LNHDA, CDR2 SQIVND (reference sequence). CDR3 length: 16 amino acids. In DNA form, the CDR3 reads TGTGCCAGTATTATACAGGGGCTGGGCGGCTCCTACGAGCAGTACTTC. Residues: CASIIQGLGGSYEQYF.

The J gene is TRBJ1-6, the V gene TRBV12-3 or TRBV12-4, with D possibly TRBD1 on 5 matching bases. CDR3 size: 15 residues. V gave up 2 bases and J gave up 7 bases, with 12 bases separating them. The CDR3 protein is CASSLTGTGNSPLHF. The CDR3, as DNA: TGTGCCAGCAGTTTAACCGGGACGGGGAATTCACCCCTCCACTTT.

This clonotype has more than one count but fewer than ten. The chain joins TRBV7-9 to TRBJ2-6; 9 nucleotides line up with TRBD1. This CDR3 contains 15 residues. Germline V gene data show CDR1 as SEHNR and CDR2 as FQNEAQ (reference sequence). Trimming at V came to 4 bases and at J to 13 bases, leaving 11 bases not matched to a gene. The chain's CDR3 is CASSYLGQGKTVLTF. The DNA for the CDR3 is TGTGCCAGCAGCTACCTTGGACAGGGGAAGACTGTCCTGACTTTC.

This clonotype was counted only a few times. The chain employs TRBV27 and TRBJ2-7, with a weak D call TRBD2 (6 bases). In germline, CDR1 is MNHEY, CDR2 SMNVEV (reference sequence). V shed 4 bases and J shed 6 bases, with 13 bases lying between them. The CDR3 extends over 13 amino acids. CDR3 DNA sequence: TGTGCCAGCAGTTGGGCGGAGGGGAGCGAGCAGTACTTC. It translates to CASSWAEGSEQYF.

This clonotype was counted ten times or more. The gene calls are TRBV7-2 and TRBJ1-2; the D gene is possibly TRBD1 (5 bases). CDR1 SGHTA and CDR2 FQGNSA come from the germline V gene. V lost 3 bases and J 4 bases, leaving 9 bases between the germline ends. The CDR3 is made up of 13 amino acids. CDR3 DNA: TGTGCCAGCAGCTTCATTCAGGGCTATGGCTACACCTTC. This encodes CASSFIQGYGYTF.

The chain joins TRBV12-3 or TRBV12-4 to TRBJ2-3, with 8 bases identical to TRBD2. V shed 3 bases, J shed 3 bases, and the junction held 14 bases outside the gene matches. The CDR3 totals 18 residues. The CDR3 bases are TGTGCCAGCAGTTTCGTTCGGCGGGGGGCGACTTTTACAGATACGCAGTATTTT. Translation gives CASSFVRRGATFTDTQYF.

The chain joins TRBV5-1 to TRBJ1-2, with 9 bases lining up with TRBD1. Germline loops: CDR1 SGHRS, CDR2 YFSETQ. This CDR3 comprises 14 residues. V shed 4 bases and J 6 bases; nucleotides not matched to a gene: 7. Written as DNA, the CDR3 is TGCGCCAGCAGCCCGGACAGGGGAACGCATGGCTACACCTTC. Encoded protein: CASSPDRGTHGYTF.

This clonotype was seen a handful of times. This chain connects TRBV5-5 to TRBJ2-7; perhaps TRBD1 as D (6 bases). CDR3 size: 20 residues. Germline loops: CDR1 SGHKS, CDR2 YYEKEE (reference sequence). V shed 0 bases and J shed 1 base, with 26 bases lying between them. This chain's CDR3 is CASSLAVDELQGRTSYEQYF. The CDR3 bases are TGTGCCAGCAGCTTGGCAGTGGATGAGTTGCAGGGGCGAACTTCCTACGAGCAGTACTTC.